The 17 T cell receptor beta chains presented below share a single source sample, sequenced in a study of CD8+ T cells in alopecia areata. RNA was extracted and reverse transcribed into cDNA as the sequencing template. Assay: immunoSEQ multiplex PCR; the TCRdb copy retains only in-frame clones and omits some. The sample counts approximately 300,000 clones, none seen once; the ten largest own more than 0.95%. Cell sorting was performed on pooled cutaneous lymph node cells with CD4, CD8alpha, NKG2D, NKG2ACE and other markers. The material sequenced was CD4+ T cells sorted from a lymph node. The source of these receptors is a C3H/HeJ mouse with alopecia areata. Mouse strain MHC haplotype: H2-k.

This clone has just a few counts. Genes here carry mouse names. The read stops 4 residues short of the end of the CDR3; the missing end is completed from the germline J gene. The chain is built from TRBV19 and TRBJ2-5; a possible D gene is TRBD1 (6 bases). The length of the CDR3 is 12 residues. From germline, CDR1 is FNHDT and CDR2 SITEND (reference sequence). CDR3 sequence: CASTQGFDTQYF. CDR3 DNA, as far as it was read: TGTGCCAGCACCCAGGGGTTCGAC. The whole variable domain, remainder taken from reference TRBV19 and TRBJ2-5, is GGIITQTPKFLIGQEGQKLTLKCQQNFNHDTMYWYRQDSGKGLRLIYYSITENDLQKGDLSEGYDASREKKSSFSLTVTSAQKNEMAVFLCASTQGFDTQYFGPGTRLLVL.

Notes on this clone: Genes and germline come from the mouse. The CDR3 end is not reached by the read, which stops 4 residues before it; the germline J gene fills it in. The rearrangement joins TRBV13-3 to TRBJ2-3, with 12 bases that match TRBD2. CDR1 is NNHDY and CDR2 is SYVADS in the germline V gene. V lost 3 bases to trimming and J lost 1 base; unmatched junction nucleotides: 3. The CDR3 runs 16 residues. The CDR3 bases that were read are TGTGCCAGCAGTGGACTGGGGGGGCGCGGTGCAGAA. Translation gives CASSGLGGRGAE. In full, the CDR3 is CASSGLGGRGAETLYF.

This clone was found a few times. The genes are named according to mouse. The sequence runs out 4 residues before the end of the CDR3; the remainder is reconstructed from the germline J gene. The genes are TRBV12-1 and TRBJ2-2, with 7 bases lining up with TRBD1. The CDR3 runs 14 residues. CDR1 SGHSN and CDR2 HYEKVE come from the germline V gene. The junction had 1 base not matched to a gene; V was cut back by 1 base and J by 3 bases. CDR3 residues: CASSLDRDTGQLYF. The covered CDR3 bases are TGTGCCAGCTCTCTAGACAGGGACACCGGG.

With regard to this clone: The genes and germline here are from mouse. The missing CDR3 end, 4 residues past where the read stops, is filled in from the germline J gene. The J gene is TRBJ1-1, the V gene TRBV19; D may be TRBD1 (5 bases). This CDR3 spans 14 amino acids. The germline gives CDR1 FNHDT, CDR2 SITEND (reference sequence). Trimming stripped 2 bases from V and 0 bases from J, with 8 bases between. CDR3 amino acids: CASSMSRANTEVFF. CDR3 DNA, as far as it was read: TGTGCCAGCAGTATGTCCAGGGCAAACACA.

This clone occurred many times. Gene names are mouse gene names. From the germline J gene comes the end of the CDR3, since the read stops 4 residues before it. The sample holds other DNA sequences that translate to the same CDR3. This sequence joins TRBV17 and TRBJ2-1; perhaps TRBD1 as D (6 bases). CDR3 length: 13 residues. The V and J ends lost 3 bases and 3 bases respectively, with 6 bases between them. Germline V lookup: CDR1 MNHDT, CDR2 YYDKIL. CDR3 bases read: TGTGCTAGCAGTAGGGACAGCTATGCT. Amino acids: CASSRDSYA. The complete CDR3 protein is CASSRDSYAEQFF.

A word on this clone: Gene names denote mouse genes. With the read ending 4 residues before the CDR3 end, the germline J gene is used to fill in that end. The chain couples TRBV13-3 to TRBJ2-7; TRBD2 matches 12 bases. The CDR3 has 14 residues. The germline V gene has CDR1 NNHDY and CDR2 SYVADS. The CDR3 sequence: CASTPDWGGDEQYF. The sequenced part of the CDR3 DNA is TGTGCCAGCACCCCAGACTGGGGGGGCGAT.

This clone has ten or more counts. The germline and genes are mouse ones. The CDR3 extends 4 residues past the end of the read, so its final part is completed from the germline J gene. The V and J genes are TRBV13-1 and TRBJ1-2, with no clear D. The CDR3 is 14 amino acids. Germline CDR1 is NSHNY and CDR2 is SYGAGN. Deletions cut 2 bases from V and 0 bases from J, with 8 bases between. CDR3 loop: CASSEGYANSDYTF. Incomplete CDR3 DNA: TGTGCCAGCAGTGAAGGGTATGCAAACTCC.

This clone was seen ten or more times. Gene names and germline match the mouse. The sequenced fragment ends 4 residues before the CDR3 boundary, so the rest is inferred from the germline J gene. Other DNA variants within this sample encode the same CDR3. V usage is TRBV19 and J usage is TRBJ1-2, with D possibly TRBD1 on 6 matching bases. The V gene lost 5 bases and the J gene lost 1 base, with 9 bases spanning the gap. This CDR3 contains 13 residues. From germline, CDR1 is FNHDT and CDR2 SITEND (reference sequence). CDR3 DNA, as far as it was read: TGTGCCAGCAGCCGGGGACAAAACTCC. Translation gives CASSRGQNS. In full, the CDR3 is CASSRGQNSDYTF.

In this sample, this clone turned up many times. Gene names refer to mouse genes. The read ends 4 residues early relative to the CDR3; the germline J gene fills the gap. V usage is TRBV19 and J usage is TRBJ2-1; no firm D call. V gave up 6 bases and J gave up 2 bases, with 12 bases separating them. The CDR3 totals 14 residues. Germline V gene sequence: CDR1 FNHDT, CDR2 SITEND (reference sequence). The chain's CDR3 is CASTFSPYYAEQFF. The part of the CDR3 DNA that was read is TGTGCCAGCACCTTCAGCCCCTACTATGCT.

About this clone: Gene names are the mouse ones. The read comes to an end 4 residues before the CDR3 does, leaving the germline J gene to fill in the end. V usage is TRBV17 and J usage is TRBJ2-1; 10 positions match TRBD2. CDR3 length: 14 amino acids. Trimming cost V 5 bases and J 4 bases; bases outside gene matches: 2. Germline CDR1 and CDR2: MNHDT and YYDKIL. CDR3 in amino acids: CASSGLGEYAEQFF. The part of the CDR3 DNA that was read is TGTGCTAGCAGTGGACTGGGGGAATATGCT.

Notes on this clone: The genes and germline here are from mouse. The read gets to within 4 residues of the CDR3 end, and the germline J gene fills in the rest. The chain joins TRBV19 to TRBJ2-5, with 7 bases matching TRBD1. The CDR3 is 15 residues long. Germline CDR1 reads FNHDT; CDR2 reads SITEND (reference sequence). The ends lost 5 bases at V and 1 base at J; junction bases unmatched: 7. The sequenced part of the CDR3 DNA is TGTGCCAGCAGCCAACGACAGGGCCACCAAGAC. Translation: CASSQRQGHQD. The entire CDR3 sequence reads CASSQRQGHQDTQYF.

This clone came up a few times. Gene names follow the mouse nomenclature. The CDR3 is cut off 4 residues early in the read; its end comes from the germline J gene. The chain has TRBV13-2 and TRBJ1-1; 11 bases are shared with TRBD1. CDR3 length: 14 residues. Germline loops: CDR1 NNHNN, CDR2 SYGAGS (reference sequence). V gave up 2 bases and J gave up 3 bases; unmatched junction bases: 0. The CDR3: CASGEGQGDTEVFF. The DNA read from the CDR3 is TGTGCCAGCGGTGAGGGACAGGGGGACACA.

This clone was counted between two and nine times. Genes and germline come from the mouse. Coverage ceases 4 residues before the CDR3 finishes, and the germline J gene fills in the end. The sample holds other DNA sequences that translate to the same CDR3. This chain connects TRBV13-1 to TRBJ2-5; 7 bases match TRBD1. Germline V gene sequence: CDR1 NSHNY, CDR2 SYGAGN. V was pared by 2 bases and J by 2 bases, with 2 bases of the junction left unmatched. CDR3 length: 14 amino acids. Incomplete CDR3 DNA: TGTGCCAGCAGTGAATCAGGGGGCCAAGAC. As protein: CASSESGGQD. From start to end, the CDR3 is CASSESGGQDTQYF.

In its sample, this clone was seen a few times. Gene names are the mouse ones. The CDR3 end is not reached by the read, which stops 4 residues before it; the germline J gene fills it in. The identical CDR3 is also encoded by other nucleotide sequences in the sample. This chain connects TRBV12-1 to TRBJ1-2; the D gene is possibly TRBD1 (6 bases). This CDR3 spans 15 amino acids. Trimming cost V 0 bases and J 2 bases, with 12 bases left between them. Germline CDR1 SGHSN, CDR2 HYEKVE. Partial CDR3 DNA: TGTGCCAGCTCTCTCGATCCAGGGGCGAACTCC. Amino acid sequence: CASSLDPGANS. From start to end, the CDR3 is CASSLDPGANSDYTF.

About this clone: The listed genes are named as in mouse. The CDR3 end falls 4 residues outside the read, so it is completed with the germline J gene. This chain joins TRBV1 and TRBJ1-2, with D possibly TRBD1 on 6 matching bases. CDR1 NSQYPW and CDR2 LRSPGD come from the germline V gene (reference sequence). The CDR3 has 16 amino acids. V was shortened by 0 bases and J by 3 bases, with 14 bases between the two germline ends. CDR3 protein: CTCSADRGARDSDYTF. CDR3 DNA (partial): TGCACCTGCAGTGCAGATCGGGGGGCGCGGGACTCC. Together with reference TRBV1 and TRBJ1-2, the CDR3 gives the full variable domain: VTLLEQNPRWRLVPRGQAVNLRCILKNSQYPWMSWYQQDLQKQLQWLFTLRSPGDKEVKSLPGADYLATRVTDTELRLQVANMSQGRTLYCTCSADRGARDSDYTFGSGTRLLVI.

This clone was observed a few times. Given a much more abundant clone one base away, this may be a read error. Genes here carry mouse names. The observed sequence ends 4 residues before the CDR3 terminus, with the missing tail filled in from the germline J gene. This chain joins TRBV1 and TRBJ2-5, with no clear D. V lost 1 base to trimming and J lost 2 bases, with 4 bases between them. The germline gives CDR1 NSQYPW, CDR2 LRSPGD (reference sequence). The CDR3 contains 13 residues. CDR3 residues: CTCSAVSQDTQYF. The CDR3 DNA, read in part, is TGCACCTGCAGTGCAGTCAGCCAAGAC.

This clone was counted a few times. These gene names are mouse names. The CDR3 sequence is CAWSLRGRYSDYTF. The CDR3 bases that were read are TGTGCCTGGAGTCTTAGGGGGCGCTACTCC. The gene calls are TRBV31 and TRBJ1-2; 7 bases map to TRBD1. The read terminates 4 residues ahead of where the CDR3 ends, so the germline J gene completes it. The germline gives CDR1 GKSSPN, CDR2 SITVG. This CDR3 region has 14 residues. V shed 0 bases and J 3 bases; nucleotides not matched to a gene: 4.